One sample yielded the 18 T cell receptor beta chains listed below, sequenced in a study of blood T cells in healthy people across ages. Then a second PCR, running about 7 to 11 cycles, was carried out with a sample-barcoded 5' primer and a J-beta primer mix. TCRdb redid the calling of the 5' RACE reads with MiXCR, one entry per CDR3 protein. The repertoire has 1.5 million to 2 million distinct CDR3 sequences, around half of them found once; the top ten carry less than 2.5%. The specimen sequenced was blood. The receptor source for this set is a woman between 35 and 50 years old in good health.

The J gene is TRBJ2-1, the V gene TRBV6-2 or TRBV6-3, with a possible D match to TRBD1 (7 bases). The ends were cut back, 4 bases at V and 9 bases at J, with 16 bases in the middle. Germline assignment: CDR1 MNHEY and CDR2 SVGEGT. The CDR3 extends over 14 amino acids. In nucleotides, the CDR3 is TGTGCCAGCAGTTTGCTCTCAGGGGGGCCTGAGCAGTTCTTC. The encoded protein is CASSLLSGGPEQFF.

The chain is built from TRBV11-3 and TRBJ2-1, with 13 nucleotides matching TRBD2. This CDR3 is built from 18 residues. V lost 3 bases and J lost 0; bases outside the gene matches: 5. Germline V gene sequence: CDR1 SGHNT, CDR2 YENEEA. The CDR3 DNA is TGTGCCAGCAGCTTGGGACTAGCGGGGCGAAGCTCCTACAATGAGCAGTTCTTC. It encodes CASSLGLAGRSSYNEQFF.

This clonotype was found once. The CDR3 is CASSPGLLLAGGPGNEQFF. CDR3 bases: TGCGCCAGCAGCCCTGGCCTCCTTCTAGCGGGGGGGCCGGGAAATGAGCAGTTCTTC. The chain links TRBV5-1 to TRBJ2-1, with 12 bases identical to TRBD2. Germline CDR1 SGHRS, CDR2 YFSETQ. The V and J ends lost 4 bases and 7 bases, in that order; junction bases with no gene match: 18. CDR3 length: 19 residues.

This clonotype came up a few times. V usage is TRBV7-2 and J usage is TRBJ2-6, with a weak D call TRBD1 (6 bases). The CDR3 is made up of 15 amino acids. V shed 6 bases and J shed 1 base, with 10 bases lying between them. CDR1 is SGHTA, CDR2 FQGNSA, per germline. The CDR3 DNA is TGTGCCAGCAGACCCGACAGGTCTGGGGCCAACGTCCTGACTTTC. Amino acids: CASRPDRSGANVLTF.

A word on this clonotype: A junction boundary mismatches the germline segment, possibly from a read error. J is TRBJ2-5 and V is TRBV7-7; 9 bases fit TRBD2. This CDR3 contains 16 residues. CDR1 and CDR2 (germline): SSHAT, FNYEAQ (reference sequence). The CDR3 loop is CASSSMSGGPQETQYF. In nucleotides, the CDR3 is TGTGCTAGCAGCTCCATGAGCGGGGGGCCCCAAGAGACCCAGTACTTC.

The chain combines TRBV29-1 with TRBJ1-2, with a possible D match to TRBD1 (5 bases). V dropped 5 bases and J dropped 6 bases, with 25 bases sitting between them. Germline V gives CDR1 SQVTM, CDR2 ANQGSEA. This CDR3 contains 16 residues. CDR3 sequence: CSVRPVAGIGAHGYTF. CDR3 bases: TGCAGCGTTCGACCGGTCGCGGGAATAGGGGCCCATGGCTACACCTTC.

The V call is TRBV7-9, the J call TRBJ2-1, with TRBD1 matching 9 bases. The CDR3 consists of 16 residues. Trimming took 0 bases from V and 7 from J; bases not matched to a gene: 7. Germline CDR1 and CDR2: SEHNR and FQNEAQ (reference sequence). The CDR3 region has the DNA TGTGCCAGCAGCTTAGCGCCCGGGACAGGGAGAAATGAGCAGTTCTTC. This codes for CASSLAPGTGRNEQFF.

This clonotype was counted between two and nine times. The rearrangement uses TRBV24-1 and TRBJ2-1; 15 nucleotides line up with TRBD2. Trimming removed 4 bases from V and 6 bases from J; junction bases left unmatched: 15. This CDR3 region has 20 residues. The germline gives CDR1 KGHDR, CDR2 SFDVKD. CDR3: CATSDLAGTSGGSAINEQFF. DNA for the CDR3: TGTGCCACCAGTGACCTAGCAGGGACTAGCGGGGGGTCGGCTATCAATGAGCAGTTCTTC.

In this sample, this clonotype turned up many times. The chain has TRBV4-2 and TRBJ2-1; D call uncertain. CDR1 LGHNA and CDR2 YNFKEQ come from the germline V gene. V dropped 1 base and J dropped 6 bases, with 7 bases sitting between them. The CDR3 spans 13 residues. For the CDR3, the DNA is TGTGCCAGCAGCCAAGGGCGGTCCAATGAGCAGTTCTTC. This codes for CASSQGRSNEQFF.

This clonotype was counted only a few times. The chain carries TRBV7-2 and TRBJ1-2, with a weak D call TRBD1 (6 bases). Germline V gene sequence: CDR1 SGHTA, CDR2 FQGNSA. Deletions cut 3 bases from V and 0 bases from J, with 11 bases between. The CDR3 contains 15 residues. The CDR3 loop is CASSFSRTANYGYTF. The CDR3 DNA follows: TGTGCCAGCAGCTTTAGCCGGACAGCTAACTATGGCTACACCTTC.

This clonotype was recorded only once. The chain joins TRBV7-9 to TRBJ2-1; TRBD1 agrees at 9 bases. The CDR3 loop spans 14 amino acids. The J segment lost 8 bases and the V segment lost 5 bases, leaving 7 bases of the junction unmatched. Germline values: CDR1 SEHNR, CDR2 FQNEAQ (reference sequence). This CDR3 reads CASSPRQGVDEQFF. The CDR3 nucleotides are TGTGCCAGCAGCCCACGACAGGGGGTAGATGAGCAGTTCTTC.

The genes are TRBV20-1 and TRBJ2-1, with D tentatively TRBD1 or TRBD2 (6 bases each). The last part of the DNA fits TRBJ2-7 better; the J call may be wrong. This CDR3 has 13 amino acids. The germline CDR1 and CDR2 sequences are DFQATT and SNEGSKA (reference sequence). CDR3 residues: CSAEGGGAYEQYF. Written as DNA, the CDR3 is TGCAGTGCCGAAGGAGGGGGAGCCTACGAGCAGTACTTC.

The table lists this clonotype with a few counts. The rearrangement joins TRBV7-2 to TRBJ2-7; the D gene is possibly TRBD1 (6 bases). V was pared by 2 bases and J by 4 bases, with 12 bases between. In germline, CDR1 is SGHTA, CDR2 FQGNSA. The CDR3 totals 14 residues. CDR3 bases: TGTGCCAGCAGCTTAAGTACAGGGCGGTACGAGCAGTACTTC. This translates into CASSLSTGRYEQYF.

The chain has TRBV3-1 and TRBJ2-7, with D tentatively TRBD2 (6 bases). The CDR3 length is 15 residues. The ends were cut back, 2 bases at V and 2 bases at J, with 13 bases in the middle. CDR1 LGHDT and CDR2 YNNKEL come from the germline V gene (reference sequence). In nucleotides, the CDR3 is TGTGCCAGCAGCCAACGCGGGAATCCACCCTACGAGCAGTACTTC. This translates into CASSQRGNPPYEQYF.

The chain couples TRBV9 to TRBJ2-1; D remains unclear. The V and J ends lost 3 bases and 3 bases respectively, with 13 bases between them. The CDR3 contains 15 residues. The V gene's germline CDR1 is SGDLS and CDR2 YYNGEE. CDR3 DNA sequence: TGTGCCAGCAGCGCAGACGAGGAGCTCTACAATGAGCAGTTCTTC. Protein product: CASSADEELYNEQFF.

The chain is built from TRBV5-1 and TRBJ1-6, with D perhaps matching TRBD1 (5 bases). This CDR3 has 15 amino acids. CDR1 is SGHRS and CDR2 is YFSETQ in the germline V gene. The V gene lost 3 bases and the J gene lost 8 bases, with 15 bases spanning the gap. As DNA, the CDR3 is TGCGCCAGCAGCTCGCAGGGAGCAGGAGATTCACCCCTCCACTTT. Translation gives CASSSQGAGDSPLHF.

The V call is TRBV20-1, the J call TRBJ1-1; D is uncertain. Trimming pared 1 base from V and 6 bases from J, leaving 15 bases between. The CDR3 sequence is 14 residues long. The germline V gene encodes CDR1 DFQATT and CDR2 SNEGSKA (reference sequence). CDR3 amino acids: CSARVPLAEAEAFF. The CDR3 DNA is TGCAGTGCTAGAGTCCCACTTGCAGAGGCTGAAGCTTTCTTT.

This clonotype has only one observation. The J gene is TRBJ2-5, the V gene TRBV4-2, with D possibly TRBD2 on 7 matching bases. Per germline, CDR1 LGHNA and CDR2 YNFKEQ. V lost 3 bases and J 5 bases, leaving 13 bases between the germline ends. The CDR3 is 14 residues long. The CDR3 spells CASSHKGGVETQYF. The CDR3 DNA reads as TGTGCCAGCAGCCACAAAGGGGGGGTGGAGACCCAGTACTTC.